What follows are 2 T cell receptor beta chains derived from one specimen sequenced in a study of T cell clonotyping in hematopoietic cell transplantation (dated by TCRdb to the early 2020s). The library was generated by the immunoSEQ multiplex PCR assay. TCRdb stores this immuneACCESS table with in-frame sequences only. Part of the clones is absent; in the studies checked, under half of the shortfall reflects unresolved V genes, and no reason is known for the rest. This sample comprises about 45,000 clones, roughly 80% of them detected only once. The ten largest clonotypes hold approximately 4.9% of the sample. The time point label corresponds to: recipient sample about 28 days before transplant, after cytoreduction. The material was peripheral blood mononuclear cells, obtained before stem cell transplant. The receptors shown here come from a man aged 55-75 years with myelodysplastic syndrome. Some clones in this sample may be carry-over from other donors' samples.

V is TRBV7-8 and J is TRBJ1-6, with no clear D. Germline V gives CDR1 SGHVS, CDR2 FQNEAQ. The CDR3 totals 16 residues. The V gene lost 1 base and the J gene lost 2 bases, with 9 bases spanning the gap. The CDR3 DNA follows: TGTGCCAGCAGCTTAGTGGCGATTCCCTATAATTCACCCCTCCACTTT. Translation: CASSLVAIPYNSPLHF.

The CDR3: CACDRGSGNTIYF. Here the CDR3 DNA reads TGTGCCTGCGACAGGGGCTCTGGAAACACCATATATTTT. The rearrangement joins TRBV30 to TRBJ1-3, with TRBD1 matching 8 bases. This CDR3 is built from 13 residues. V shed 6 bases and J 0 bases; nucleotides not matched to a gene: 1. Germline assignment: CDR1 GTSNPN and CDR2 SVGIG (reference sequence).